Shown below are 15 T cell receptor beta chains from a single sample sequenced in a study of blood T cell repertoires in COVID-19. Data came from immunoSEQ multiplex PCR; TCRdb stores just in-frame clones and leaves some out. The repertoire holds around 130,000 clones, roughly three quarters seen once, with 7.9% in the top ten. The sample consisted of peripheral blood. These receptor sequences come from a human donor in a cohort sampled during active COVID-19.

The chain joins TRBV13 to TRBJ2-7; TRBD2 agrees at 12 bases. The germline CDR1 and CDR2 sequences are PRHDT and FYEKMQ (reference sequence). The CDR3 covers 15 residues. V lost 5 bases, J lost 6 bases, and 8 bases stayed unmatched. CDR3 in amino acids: CASSPTTSGRFEQYF. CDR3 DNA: TGTGCCAGCAGCCCCACGACTAGCGGGAGATTCGAGCAGTACTTC. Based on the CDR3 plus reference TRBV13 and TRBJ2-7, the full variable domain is AAGVIQSPRHLIKEKRETATLKCYPIPRHDTVYWYQQGPGQDPQFLISFYEKMQSDKGSIPDRFSAQQFSDYHSELNMSSLELGDSALYFCASSPTTSGRFEQYFGPGTRLTVT.

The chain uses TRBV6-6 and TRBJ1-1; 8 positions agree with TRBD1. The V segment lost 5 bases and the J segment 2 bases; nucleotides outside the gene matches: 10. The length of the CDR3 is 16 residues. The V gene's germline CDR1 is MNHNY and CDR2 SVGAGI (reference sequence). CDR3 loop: CASSPGQGTPNTEAFF. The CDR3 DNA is TGTGCCAGCAGTCCCGGACAGGGAACCCCAAACACTGAAGCTTTCTTT.

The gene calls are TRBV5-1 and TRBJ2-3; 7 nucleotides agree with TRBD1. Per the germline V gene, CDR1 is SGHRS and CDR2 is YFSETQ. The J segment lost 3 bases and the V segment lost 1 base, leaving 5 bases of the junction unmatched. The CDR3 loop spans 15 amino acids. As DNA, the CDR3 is TGCGCCAGCAGCTTGCGGGGACAGCCGACAGATACGCAGTATTTT. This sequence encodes CASSLRGQPTDTQYF.

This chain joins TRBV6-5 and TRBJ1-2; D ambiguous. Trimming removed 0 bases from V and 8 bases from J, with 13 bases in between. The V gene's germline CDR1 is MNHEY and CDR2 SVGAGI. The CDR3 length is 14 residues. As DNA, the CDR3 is TGTGCCAGCAGTTACTCCACCGGGTTGGTCGGCTACACCTTC. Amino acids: CASSYSTGLVGYTF.

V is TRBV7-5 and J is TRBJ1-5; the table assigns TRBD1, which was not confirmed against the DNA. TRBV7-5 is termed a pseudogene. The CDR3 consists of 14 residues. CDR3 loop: CVRSLRTDNQPQHF. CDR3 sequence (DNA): TGTGTCAGAAGCTTAAGGACAGATAATCAGCCCCAGCATTTT.

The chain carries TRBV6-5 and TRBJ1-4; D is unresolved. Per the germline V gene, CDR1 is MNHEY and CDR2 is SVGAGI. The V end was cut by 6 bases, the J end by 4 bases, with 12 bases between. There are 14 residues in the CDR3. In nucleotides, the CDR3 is TGTGCCAGCAGCACTGATTTGTATAATGAAAAACTGTTTTTT. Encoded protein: CASSTDLYNEKLFF.

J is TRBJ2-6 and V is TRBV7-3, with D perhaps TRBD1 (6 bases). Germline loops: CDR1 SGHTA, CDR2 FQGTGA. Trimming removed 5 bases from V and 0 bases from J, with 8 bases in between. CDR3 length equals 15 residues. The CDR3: CASSLDSSGANVLTF. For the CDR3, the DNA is TGTGCCAGCAGCCTGGACAGCTCTGGGGCCAACGTCCTGACTTTC.

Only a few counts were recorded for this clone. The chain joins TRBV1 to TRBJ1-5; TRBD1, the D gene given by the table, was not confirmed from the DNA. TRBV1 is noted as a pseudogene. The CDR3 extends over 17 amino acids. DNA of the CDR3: TGCACCAGCAGCCATGAGACACCCCGGCTTCTTAATCAGCCCCAGCATTTT. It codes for CTSSHETPRLLNQPQHF.

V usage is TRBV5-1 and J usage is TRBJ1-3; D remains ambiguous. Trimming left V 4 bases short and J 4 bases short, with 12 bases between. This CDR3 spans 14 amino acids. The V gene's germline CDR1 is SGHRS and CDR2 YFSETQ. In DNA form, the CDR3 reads TGCGCCAGCAGCGCCGGTCCTGTGGGAAACACCATATATTTT. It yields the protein CASSAGPVGNTIYF.

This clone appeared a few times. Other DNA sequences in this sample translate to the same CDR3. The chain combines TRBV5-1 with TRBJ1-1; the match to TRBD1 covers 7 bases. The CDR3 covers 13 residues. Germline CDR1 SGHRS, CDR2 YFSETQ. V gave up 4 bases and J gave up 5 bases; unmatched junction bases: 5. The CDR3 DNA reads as TGCGCCAGCAGCCTCGGCAGGGGGACTGAAGCTTTCTTT. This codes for CASSLGRGTEAFF.

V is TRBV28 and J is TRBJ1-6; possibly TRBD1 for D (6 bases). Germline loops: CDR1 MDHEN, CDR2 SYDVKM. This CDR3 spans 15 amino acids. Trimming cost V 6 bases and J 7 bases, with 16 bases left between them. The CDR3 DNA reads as TGTGCCAGCAGCGGGGACACGTCCCAAAATTCACCCCTCCACTTT. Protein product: CASSGDTSQNSPLHF.

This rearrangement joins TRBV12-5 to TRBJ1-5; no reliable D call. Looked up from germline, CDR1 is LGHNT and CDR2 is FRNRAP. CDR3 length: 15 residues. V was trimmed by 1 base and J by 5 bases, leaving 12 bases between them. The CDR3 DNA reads TGTGCTAGTGGTTTGGGGCGGGATGGGGATCAGCCCCAGCATTTT. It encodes CASGLGRDGDQPQHF. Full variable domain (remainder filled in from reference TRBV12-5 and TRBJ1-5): DARVTQTPRHKVTEMGQEVTMRCQPILGHNTVFWYRQTMMQGLELLAYFRNRAPLDDSGMPKDRFSAEMPDATLATLKIQPSEPRDSAVYFCASGLGRDGDQPQHFGDGTRLSIL.

CDR3 sequence (DNA): TGCAGCGTTGAAGGACTGTCAAGCTCCTACGAGCAGTACTTC. Protein product: CSVEGLSSSYEQYF. The chain joins TRBV29-1 to TRBJ2-7, with unresolved D. Per the germline V gene, CDR1 is SQVTM and CDR2 is ANQGSEA. Trimming took 1 base from V and 0 from J, leaving 10 bases between them. This CDR3 comprises 14 residues.

CDR3 nucleotide sequence: TGCGCCAGCTCCGATAGTAGCATGAACACTGAAGCTTTCTTT. Its translation: CASSDSSMNTEAFF. The chain couples TRBV5-1 to TRBJ1-1; D gene ambiguous. With 7 bases removed from V and 0 bases from J, the gap between germline ends came to 13 bases. The CDR3 totals 14 residues. Per germline, CDR1 SGHRS and CDR2 YFSETQ.

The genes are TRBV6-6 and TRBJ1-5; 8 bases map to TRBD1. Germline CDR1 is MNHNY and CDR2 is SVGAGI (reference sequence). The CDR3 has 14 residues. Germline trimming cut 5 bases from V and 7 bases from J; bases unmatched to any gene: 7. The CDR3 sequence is CASSLTGDEQPQHF. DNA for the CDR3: TGTGCCAGCAGTCTGACAGGGGATGAACAGCCCCAGCATTTT.